These T cell receptor beta chains were read from a single sample in a study of blood T cell repertoires in COVID-19. The protocol was immunoSEQ multiplex PCR, while the TCRdb copy is restricted to in-frame clones and leaves out a portion. The sample lists 90,000 to 120,000 clones, about 91% occurring once. The material sequenced was peripheral blood. These receptors were collected from a human donor in a cohort sampled during active COVID-19. CDR3s include the opening cysteine and the closing phenylalanine or tryptophan. A D gene is named only where the DNA matches it firmly. Clone size is given for some rows only: seen once, a few or many times, or a class if the clone is expanded.

clone_size,d_call,j_call,v_call,cdr3_aa,cdr3_nt
NA,NA,TRBJ1-6,TRBV7-2,CASSLVPDSPLHF,TGTGCCAGCAGCTTAGTTCCGGATTCACCCCTCCACTTT
NA,TRBD1,TRBJ2-7,TRBV4-1,CASSQSPGQGAYEQYF,TGCGCCAGCAGCCAATCACCGGGACAGGGCGCCTACGAGCAGTACTTC
NA,NA,TRBJ1-1,TRBV10-2,CASRGGTEAFF,TGCGCCAGCAGGGGGGGTACTGAAGCTTTCTTT
NA,NA,TRBJ1-2,TRBV5-1,CASSFRDTIPANYGYTF,TGCGCCAGCAGCTTTCGGGACACAATACCAGCTAACTATGGCTACACCTTC
NA,TRBD1,TRBJ2-1,TRBV9,CASSVGGTGPNNEQFF,TGTGCCAGCAGCGTAGGAGGGACAGGGCCGAACAATGAGCAGTTCTTC
NA,TRBD1,TRBJ1-5,TRBV6-1,CASSEQGGPWGNQPQHF,TGTGCCAGCAGTGAACAGGGGGGCCCCTGGGGCAATCAGCCCCAGCATTTT
NA,TRBD2,TRBJ2-5,TRBV4-2,CASSHTPGLEEETQYF,TGTGCCAGCAGCCACACACCGGGACTAGAGGAAGAGACCCAGTACTTC
NA,TRBD1,TRBJ2-1,TRBV7-6,CASSQGGTGIYNEQFF,TGTGCCAGCAGCCAGGGGGGGACAGGGATTTACAATGAGCAGTTCTTC
NA,NA,TRBJ1-4,TRBV18,CASSRGNEKLFF,TGTGCCAGCTCAAGGGGAAATGAAAAACTGTTTTTT
NA,NA,TRBJ1-1,TRBV27,CASSLGGSSEAFF,TGTGCCAGCAGTTTAGGGGGCAGTTCTGAAGCTTTCTTT
NA,TRBD1,TRBJ1-2,TRBV7-9,CASSPADRAYYGYTF,TGTGCCAGCAGCCCCGCGGACAGGGCATACTATGGCTACACCTTC
NA,NA,TRBJ1-4,TRBV5-8,CASHARRTLEHEKLFF,TGTGCCAGCCACGCCAGGAGGACGCTCGAACATGAAAAACTGTTTTTT
NA,TRBD1,TRBJ1-5,TRBV7-2,CASRRQGGNQPQHF,TGTGCCAGCAGACGACAGGGGGGCAATCAGCCCCAGCATTTT
NA,TRBD1,TRBJ2-1,TRBV15,CATSRDRQGVYNEQFF,TGTGCCACCAGCAGAGATCGACAGGGGGTATACAATGAGCAGTTCTTC
NA,NA,TRBJ1-5,TRBV7-9,CASSSRVQPQHF,TGTGCCAGCAGCTCCAGGGTACAGCCCCAGCATTTT
NA,TRBD2,TRBJ2-1,TRBV10-1,CASSEGTSGRADEQFF,TGCGCCAGCAGTGAGGGGACTAGCGGGAGGGCCGATGAGCAGTTCTTC
NA,TRBD1,TRBJ1-1,TRBV11-2,CASSPGQGGLNTEAFF,TGTGCCAGCAGCCCCGGACAGGGTGGGTTGAACACTGAAGCTTTCTTT
NA,NA,TRBJ1-2,TRBV5-3,CARSLGTTTYGYTF,TGTGCCAGAAGCTTGGGGACAACGACATATGGCTACACCTTC
NA,TRBD2,TRBJ2-3,TRBV28,CASSRASGPTDTQYF,TGTGCCAGCAGTCGAGCTAGCGGACCCACAGATACGCAGTATTTT
NA,TRBD1,TRBJ1-2,TRBV11-2,CASSSIRTGGQIENGYTF,TGTGCCAGCAGCTCCATCAGGACAGGGGGCCAAATCGAGAATGGCTACACCTTC
NA,TRBD1,TRBJ1-1,TRBV4-2,CASSRSQGDDRKAFF,TGTGCCAGCAGCCGAAGTCAGGGGGACGATCGAAAGGCTTTCTTT
NA,NA,TRBJ1-2,TRBV21-1,CASSKGWDRPKRYGYTF,TGTGCCAGCAGCAAAGGGTGGGACAGGCCAAAAAGGTATGGCTACACCTTC
NA,TRBD2,TRBJ2-3,TRBV7-2,CASSFSGANTDTQYF,TGTGCCAGCAGCTTTAGCGGGGCGAACACAGATACGCAGTATTTT
NA,TRBD2,TRBJ2-1,TRBV4-2,CASSQAGLAGGGGSYNEQFF,TGTGCCAGCAGCCAGGCCGGACTAGCGGGTGGAGGAGGCTCCTACAATGAGCAGTTCTTC
once,TRBD1,TRBJ1-2,TRBV30,CAWRGLIDRDHYGYTF,TGTGCCTGGAGGGGCCTTATTGACAGGGATCACTATGGCTACACCTTC
once,TRBD1,TRBJ1-2,TRBV12-3/TRBV12-4,CASSTGALYGYTF,TGTGCCAGCAGTACAGGGGCCCTCTATGGCTACACCTTC
NA,TRBD2,TRBJ2-1,TRBV6-2/TRBV6-3,CASSSGLAFEQFF,TGTGCCAGCAGCTCGGGACTAGCGTTTGAGCAGTTCTTC
NA,TRBD2,TRBJ2-3,TRBV6-6,CASSSAGGRLTDTQYF,TGTGCCAGCAGTTCCGCGGGCGGGAGGTTAACAGATACGCAGTATTTT
NA,TRBD1,TRBJ2-7,TRBV4-1,CASSQERGPYEQYF,TGCGCCAGCAGCCAGGAAAGGGGGCCCTACGAGCAGTACTTC
once,NA,TRBJ1-1,TRBV19,CASSMGGTNTEAFF,TGTGCCAGTAGTATGGGGGGAACGAACACTGAAGCTTTCTTT
NA,NA,TRBJ2-7,TRBV7-8,CASSTSSQGIISYEQYF,TGTGCCAGCAGCACCTCGTCGCAGGGTATCATATCCTACGAGCAGTACTTC
few,NA,TRBJ2-7,TRBV5-6,CASSWGVSYEQYF,TGTGCCAGCAGCTGGGGGGTCTCCTACGAGCAGTACTTC
once,NA,TRBJ1-6,TRBV5-1,CASSLGPWATKASPLHF,TGCGCCAGCAGCTTGGGCCCCTGGGCTACGAAGGCTTCACCCCTCCACTTT
medium-sized,NA,TRBJ2-7,TRBV7-9,CASSLVAGTYEQYF,TGTGCCAGCAGCTTAGTTGCGGGAACCTACGAGCAGTACTTC
NA,TRBD1,TRBJ1-3,TRBV13,CASSLGWSSGQGDTIYF,TGTGCCAGCAGCTTAGGATGGTCGTCCGGGCAGGGGGACACCATATATTTT
NA,TRBD2,TRBJ2-1,TRBV19,CASSPGLAYNEQFF,TGTGCCAGTAGCCCGGGACTAGCCTACAATGAGCAGTTCTTC
NA,TRBD1,TRBJ2-2,TRBV7-2,CASSPGQGGTGELFF,TGTGCCAGCAGTCCGGGACAGGGTGGCACCGGGGAGCTGTTTTTT
NA,TRBD2,TRBJ2-3,TRBV12-5,CASGFRIGGDSDTQYF,TGTGCTAGTGGTTTCCGAATCGGGGGGGATTCAGATACGCAGTATTTT
NA,TRBD2,TRBJ2-5,TRBV29-1,CSVAQRGIRETQYF,TGCAGCGTTGCCCAGCGGGGGATCCGGGAGACCCAGTACTTC
NA,TRBD1,TRBJ1-1,TRBV25-1,CASTAYRGRNTEAFF,TGTGCCAGCACCGCTTACAGGGGGCGGAACACTGAAGCTTTCTTT
NA,NA,TRBJ1-1,TRBV7-8,CASSLGRAANTEAFF,TGTGCCAGCAGCTTAGGGAGGGCAGCCAACACTGAAGCTTTCTTT
NA,TRBD2,TRBJ2-1,TRBV29-1,CSAMGLVSDEQFF,TGCAGCGCTATGGGACTAGTATCCGATGAGCAGTTCTTC
once,TRBD1,TRBJ2-7,TRBV24-1,CATTTDSGQGLCYPNYEQYF,TGTGCCACCACTACCGACTCGGGACAGGGTCTTTGTTATCCCAACTACGAGCAGTACTTC
NA,NA,TRBJ2-7,TRBV14,CASSRGLGTAGAGEQYF,TGTGCCAGCAGCCGGGGATTGGGTACCGCGGGGGCGGGTGAGCAGTACTTC
NA,TRBD1,TRBJ2-7,TRBV20-1,CSASWVPGQGAFSLSYEQYF,TGCAGTGCTAGTTGGGTCCCGGGACAGGGGGCCTTCAGCCTATCCTACGAGCAGTACTTC
NA,TRBD1,TRBJ1-2,TRBV7-9,CASSFRTGSYGYTF,TGTGCCAGCAGCTTCAGGACAGGCTCCTATGGCTACACCTTC
NA,TRBD1,TRBJ1-6,TRBV9,CASSAGTGPVSPLHF,TGTGCCAGCAGCGCCGGGACAGGACCGGTTTCACCCCTCCACTTT
NA,NA,TRBJ2-7,TRBV6-5,CASSYTGPSYEQYF,TGTGCCAGCAGTTACACAGGGCCCTCGTACGAGCAGTACTTC
NA,NA,TRBJ1-5,TRBV7-9,CASSLGRGQPQHF,TGTGCCAGCAGCTTAGGGAGGGGCCAGCCCCAGCATTTT
NA,TRBD1,TRBJ1-6,TRBV5-1,CASSPRDRGSSPLHF,TGCGCCAGCAGCCCACGGGACAGGGGAAGTTCACCCCTCCACTTT
NA,TRBD2,TRBJ2-1,TRBV3-1/TRBV3-2,CASSQVTSGRHEQFF,TGTGCCAGCAGCCAAGTGACTAGCGGGAGACATGAGCAGTTCTTC
NA,TRBD1,TRBJ2-7,TRBV6-2/TRBV6-3,CASSYSTIGTGHFEQYF,TGTGCCAGCAGTTACTCGACCATAGGGACAGGGCATTTCGAGCAGTACTTC
NA,NA,TRBJ2-5,TRBV29-1,CSVSSGYQETQYF,TGCAGCGTTTCCTCAGGGTACCAAGAGACCCAGTACTTC
once,TRBD1,TRBJ1-5,TRBV28,CASSPRGQGNQPQHF,TGTGCCAGCAGTCCTCGGGGACAGGGGAATCAGCCCCAGCATTTT
NA,TRBD1,TRBJ1-4,TRBV6-6,CASSPTGTGLPPARPTNEKLFF,TGTGCCAGCAGTCCTACCGGGACAGGATTACCTCCGGCGAGGCCAACTAATGAAAAACTGTTTTTT
NA,TRBD1,TRBJ1-4,TRBV5-6,CASNPTGNDEKLFF,TGTGCCAGCAACCCGACAGGGAACGATGAAAAACTGTTTTTT